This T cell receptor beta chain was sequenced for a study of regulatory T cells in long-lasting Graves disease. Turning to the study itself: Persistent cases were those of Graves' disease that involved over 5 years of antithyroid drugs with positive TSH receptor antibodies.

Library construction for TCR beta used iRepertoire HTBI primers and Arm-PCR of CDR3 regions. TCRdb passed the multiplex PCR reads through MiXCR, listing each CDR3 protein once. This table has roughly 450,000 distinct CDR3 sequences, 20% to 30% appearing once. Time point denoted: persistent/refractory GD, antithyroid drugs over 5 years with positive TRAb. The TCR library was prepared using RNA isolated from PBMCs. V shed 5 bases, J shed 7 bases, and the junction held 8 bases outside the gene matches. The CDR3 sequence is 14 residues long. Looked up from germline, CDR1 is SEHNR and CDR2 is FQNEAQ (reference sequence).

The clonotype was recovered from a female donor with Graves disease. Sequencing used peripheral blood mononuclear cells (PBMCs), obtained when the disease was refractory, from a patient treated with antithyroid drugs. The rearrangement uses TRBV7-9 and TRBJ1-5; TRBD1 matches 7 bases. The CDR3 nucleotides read TGTGCCAGCAGCCCGGACAGGCCAGGGCAGCCCCAGCATTTT. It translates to CASSPDRPGQPQHF.